Listed below are T cell receptor beta chains from one sample, sequenced in a study of cytotoxic CD8 clonotypes in ibrutinib-treated CLL. Produced via immunoSEQ multiplex PCR; TCRdb's table is partial and in-frame only. The sample carries about 140,000 clones, more than 75% recorded once. Material: PBMCs, obtained after 36 months of ibrutinib treatment. The receptors were gathered from a human donor with chronic lymphocytic leukemia. CDR3s include the opening cysteine and the closing phenylalanine or tryptophan. A D gene is named only where the DNA matches it firmly. Only part of the rows carry a size: once, few, many, or a class if the clone is expanded.

>TRBD1|15|TRBJ2-7|TRBV6-5|NA
CASSWGQGVPYEQYF
TGTGCCAGCAGTTGGGGACAGGGCGTCCCCTACGAGCAGTACTTC
>TRBD2|15|TRBJ2-2|TRBV2|NA
CARSTSGSRTGELFF
TGTGCCAGATCTACTAGCGGGAGTCGCACCGGGGAGCTGTTTTTT
>NA|12|TRBJ1-4|TRBV4-1|NA
CASSQDGSLLFF
TGCGCCAGCAGCCAAGATGGATCCCTACTGTTTTTT
>NA|15|TRBJ2-3|TRBV19|NA
CASSMGVGRADTQYF
TGTGCCAGTAGTATGGGAGTCGGCAGAGCAGATACGCAGTATTTT
>TRBD1|16|TRBJ2-1|TRBV27|NA
CASSSLGTGMDNEQFF
TGTGCCAGCAGTTCCCTGGGGACAGGGATGGACAATGAGCAGTTCTTC
>NA|16|TRBJ1-2|TRBV7-2|NA
CASSLTQPRSNYGYTF
TGTGCCAGCAGCCTGACCCAGCCACGATCTAACTATGGCTACACCTTC
>TRBD2|14|TRBJ2-1|TRBV19|NA
CASSTQWTSREQFF
TGTGCCAGTAGTACCCAATGGACTAGCCGTGAGCAGTTCTTC
>NA|15|TRBJ1-1|TRBV7-6|NA
CASSPIDSLNTEAFF
TGTGCCAGCAGCCCTATAGACAGCCTTAACACTGAAGCTTTCTTT
>TRBD1|14|TRBJ2-3|TRBV19|NA
CASSRQGAGDTQYF
TGTGCCAGTAGTAGACAGGGGGCAGGGGATACGCAGTATTTT
>NA|12|TRBJ1-2|TRBV29-1|NA
CSVAGAQGGYTF
TGCAGCGTTGCTGGGGCGCAGGGTGGCTACACCTTC
>NA|14|TRBJ1-2|TRBV5-1|few
CASSLGAGKYGYTF
TGCGCCAGCAGCTTGGGCGCAGGGAAGTATGGCTACACCTTC
>NA|14|TRBJ1-5|TRBV6-1|NA
CASSEPGSNQPQHF
TGTGCCAGCAGTGAGCCAGGCAGCAATCAGCCCCAGCATTTT
>NA|15|TRBJ1-1|TRBV18|NA
CASSFTGTGSTEAFF
TGTGCCAGCTCATTTACAGGGACCGGGAGCACTGAAGCTTTCTTT
>TRBD1|13|TRBJ1-2|TRBV5-5|once
CASSYQGDYGYTF
TGTGCCAGCAGCTATCAGGGGGACTATGGCTACACCTTC
>NA|15|TRBJ2-5|TRBV28|once
CASSSGEPRVGTQYF
TGTGCCAGCAGTTCCGGCGAGCCCAGGGTTGGGACCCAGTACTTC
>NA|11|TRBJ2-7|TRBV30|NA
CAADTGYEQYF
TGTGCCGCGGACACCGGCTACGAGCAGTACTTC
>TRBD1|14|TRBJ2-3|TRBV5-1|NA
CASKGAGSTDTQYF
TGCGCCAGCAAGGGGGCGGGTTCGACAGATACGCAGTATTTT
>NA|12|TRBJ1-5|TRBV29-1|NA
CSVGGGHQPQHF
TGCAGCGTCGGAGGGGGTCATCAGCCCCAGCATTTT